This is a list of T cell receptor beta chains from one sample in a study of blood T cell repertoires in COVID-19. Produced via immunoSEQ multiplex PCR; TCRdb's table is partial and in-frame only. The sample holds tens of thousands of clones, under 85% seen once. Material: peripheral blood. The source is a woman older than 75 with acute or convalescent COVID-19. CDR3s include the opening cysteine and the closing phenylalanine or tryptophan. Fields, in order: J gene, V gene, clone size, D gene, CDR3 DNA, CDR3 protein. A D gene is named only where the DNA matches it firmly. A row's size may be missing; if present it is once, few, many or a size class.

>TRBJ2-3|TRBV18|-|TRBD1
TGTGCCAGCTCTCTAAACACAGGGGCCTCGATAGATACGCAGTATTTT
CASSLNTGASIDTQYF
>TRBJ2-1|TRBV27|-|TRBD2
TGTGCCAGCCGATCCCGGATTGGACTAGCCTACAATGAGCAGTTCTTC
CASRSRIGLAYNEQFF
>TRBJ2-1|TRBV7-2|-|TRBD2
TGTGCCAGCAGCTATAGCGGGAGGACCTACAATGAGCAGTTCTTC
CASSYSGRTYNEQFF
>TRBJ2-1|TRBV5-1|-|TRBD2
TGCGCCAGCAGCTACGGGACTAGCGGGAGTCTGATCTTC
CASSYGTSGSLIF
>TRBJ2-7|TRBV5-3|-|-
TGTGCCAGAAGCTCGCGCGTGAAGTACGAGCAGTACTTC
CARSSRVKYEQYF
>TRBJ2-3|TRBV18|once|TRBD1
TGTGCCAGCTCATCGTCTACAGGGGGCACAGATACGCAGTATTTT
CASSSSTGGTDTQYF
>TRBJ1-3|TRBV5-1|-|TRBD1
TGCGCCAGCAGTTCGACAGGGGCCTCTGGAAACACCATATATTTT
CASSSTGASGNTIYF
>TRBJ2-3|TRBV4-3|-|TRBD2
TGCGCCAGCAGCCAGGGATCGGGACTAGCGGGAGGGGATACGCAGTATTTT
CASSQGSGLAGGDTQYF
>TRBJ2-7|TRBV19|-|-
TGTGCCAGTAGTATTGCCGGCGGGATCTCCTACGAGCAGTACTTC
CASSIAGGISYEQYF
>TRBJ1-5|TRBV19|-|-
TGTGCCAGTAGTCCCGAGACAGGACTTAGCAATCAGCCCCAGCATTTT
CASSPETGLSNQPQHF
>TRBJ2-3|TRBV20-1|once|TRBD2
TGCAGTGCTAGTGCGGCGGGAGGCCCCGGGACGCAGTATTTT
CSASAAGGPGTQYF
>TRBJ1-5|TRBV19|few|TRBD1
TGTGCCAGTAGAGGACAGGGAGGACGTCAGCCCCAGCATTTT
CASRGQGGRQPQHF
>TRBJ2-1|TRBV7-8|-|-
TGTGCCAGCAGCTTACGGGAATACAATGAGCAGTTCTTC
CASSLREYNEQFF
>TRBJ2-7|TRBV18|once|-
TGTGCCAGCTCGGGCGACAGCTACGAGCAGTACTTC
CASSGDSYEQYF
>TRBJ1-6|TRBV2|-|-
TGTGCCAGCAGTGCCGGGGACTCCTATAATTCACCCCTCCACTTT
CASSAGDSYNSPLHF
>TRBJ2-3|TRBV28|few|TRBD2
TGTGCCAGCAGTGAAACTAGCGGGACGAGCACAGATACGCAGTATTTT
CASSETSGTSTDTQYF
>TRBJ2-3|TRBV3-1/TRBV3-2|-|TRBD2
TGTGCCAGCAGCGGGGGGGGAGCAGATACGCAGTATTTT
CASSGGGADTQYF
>TRBJ2-1|TRBV12-5|-|TRBD1
TGTGCTAGTAAGGGACAGGGGTATTTGGATGAGCAGTTCTTC
CASKGQGYLDEQFF
>TRBJ1-1|TRBV5-1|few|TRBD1
TGCGCCAGCAGCTTGGGACAGGGCGGAACTGAAGCTTTCTTT
CASSLGQGGTEAFF